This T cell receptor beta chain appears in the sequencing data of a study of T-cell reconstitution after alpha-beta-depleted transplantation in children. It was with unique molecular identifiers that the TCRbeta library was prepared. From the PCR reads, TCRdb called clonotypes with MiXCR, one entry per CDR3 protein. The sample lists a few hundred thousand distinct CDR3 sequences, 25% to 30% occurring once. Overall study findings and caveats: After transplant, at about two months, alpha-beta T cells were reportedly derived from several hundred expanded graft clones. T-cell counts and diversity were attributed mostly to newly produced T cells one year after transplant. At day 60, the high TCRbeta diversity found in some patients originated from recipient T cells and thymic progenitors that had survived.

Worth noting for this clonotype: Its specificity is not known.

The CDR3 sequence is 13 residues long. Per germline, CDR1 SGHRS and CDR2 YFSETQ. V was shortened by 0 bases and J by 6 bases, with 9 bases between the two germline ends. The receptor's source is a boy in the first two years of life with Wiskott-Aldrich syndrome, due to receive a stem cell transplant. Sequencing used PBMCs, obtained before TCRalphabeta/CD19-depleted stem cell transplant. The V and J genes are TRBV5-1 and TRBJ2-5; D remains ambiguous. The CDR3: CASSLVLVKTQYF. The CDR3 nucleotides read TGCGCCAGCAGCTTGGTCCTGGTGAAGACCCAGTACTTC.